The rows below give T cell receptor beta chains drawn from one sample of a study of cytomegalovirus exposure and HLA in healthy donors. The repertoire was sequenced with immunoSEQ multiplex PCR; TCRdb's copy has only in-frame clones and lacks some. The sample has tens of thousands of clones, about 80% seen once. Material for sequencing was PBMCs. The origin of the receptors is a male donor in good health and CMV-seronegative. CDR3s include the opening cysteine and the closing phenylalanine or tryptophan. A D gene is named only where the DNA matches it firmly. Only part of the rows carry a size: once, few, many, or a class if the clone is expanded.

D gene,clone size,J gene,V gene,CDR3 protein,CDR3 DNA
TRBD2,.,TRBJ2-1,TRBV7-2,CASSYDSGRADPYNEQFF,TGTGCCAGCAGTTACGATAGCGGGAGGGCCGACCCCTACAATGAGCAGTTCTTC
TRBD2,.,TRBJ2-1,TRBV11-2,CASSWEGYGYNEQFF,TGTGCCAGCAGCTGGGAGGGATACGGGTACAATGAGCAGTTCTTC
.,.,TRBJ2-3,TRBV7-9,CASSLSAGPPEGDTQYF,TGTGCCAGCAGCTTATCGGCCGGACCCCCCGAGGGAGATACGCAGTATTTT
.,few,TRBJ1-5,TRBV5-6,CASSSGRSYSNQPQHF,TGTGCCAGCAGCTCTGGGAGGTCATATAGCAATCAGCCCCAGCATTTT
TRBD2,.,TRBJ2-5,TRBV18,CASSTLGLAGVETQYF,TGTGCCAGCTCAACTCTCGGGCTAGCGGGAGTAGAGACCCAGTACTTC
.,.,TRBJ1-1,TRBV7-6,CASSLGANTEAFF,TGTGCCAGCAGCTTAGGGGCGAACACTGAAGCTTTCTTT
TRBD1,.,TRBJ1-1,TRBV27,CASGQGSPEAFF,TGTGCCAGCGGACAGGGAAGTCCTGAAGCTTTCTTT
.,.,TRBJ1-1,TRBV18,CASSNRRDRIISEAFF,TGTGCCAGCTCAAATAGGAGGGATCGAATTATTTCTGAAGCTTTCTTT
TRBD2,few,TRBJ2-3,TRBV5-1,CASSLSAGGFLIGSTDTQYF,TGCGCCAGCAGCTTGTCGGCGGGGGGCTTTCTTATTGGTAGCACAGATACGCAGTATTTT
.,.,TRBJ1-1,TRBV9,CASSVENIYTEAFF,TGTGCCAGCAGCGTAGAGAACATCTACACTGAAGCTTTCTTT
TRBD2,.,TRBJ2-5,TRBV5-1,CASSLSSGGSSQETQYF,TGCGCCAGCAGCTTATCTAGCGGGGGGTCCTCTCAAGAGACCCAGTACTTC
TRBD1,.,TRBJ1-1,TRBV5-1,CASSGWTGGKKNTEAFF,TGCGCCAGCAGCGGGTGGACAGGGGGTAAGAAGAACACTGAAGCTTTCTTT
TRBD2,.,TRBJ2-3,TRBV10-3,CAISEGRGVADTQYF,TGTGCCATCAGTGAGGGGCGGGGGGTGGCAGATACGCAGTATTTT
TRBD2,.,TRBJ2-7,TRBV5-4,CASSTSGRGLRGQYF,TGTGCCAGCAGCACCAGCGGGAGGGGTTTAAGGGGGCAGTACTTC
.,.,TRBJ2-7,TRBV28,CASSQYRQTYEQYF,TGTGCCAGCAGTCAATATAGACAGACCTACGAGCAGTACTTC
.,.,TRBJ2-3,TRBV5-1,CASSLGYATSTDTQYF,TGCGCCAGCAGCTTGGGTTACGCTACCAGCACAGATACGCAGTATTTT
.,once,TRBJ1-1,TRBV5-6,CASSRMVAGAEAFF,TGTGCCAGCAGCCGTATGGTTGCGGGGGCTGAAGCTTTCTTT
TRBD1,.,TRBJ1-2,TRBV11-2,CASSTQGANHGYTF,TGTGCCAGCAGCACACAGGGGGCTAACCATGGCTACACCTTC
TRBD2,.,TRBJ2-7,TRBV27,CASSPREGHPLFYEQYF,TGTGCCAGCAGCCCTCGGGAGGGACACCCCCTATTCTACGAGCAGTACTTC
.,.,TRBJ2-7,TRBV4-3,CASSQDSSRLAYEQYF,TGCGCCAGCAGCCAAGATAGCTCGAGGTTAGCCTACGAGCAGTACTTC
TRBD1,.,TRBJ2-2,TRBV2,CASSGDRVDTGELFF,TGTGCCAGCAGTGGGGACAGGGTCGACACCGGGGAGCTGTTTTTT
TRBD1,.,TRBJ1-4,TRBV5-1,CASSLTFDRGLSATNEKLFF,TGCGCCAGCAGCTTAACCTTTGACAGGGGGTTGTCTGCAACTAATGAAAAACTGTTTTTT
TRBD1,.,TRBJ1-5,TRBV7-9,CASSKKQGDQPQHF,TGTGCCAGCAGTAAAAAACAGGGGGATCAGCCCCAGCATTTT
TRBD1,.,TRBJ1-1,TRBV7-9,CASSPRQGGNTEAFF,TGTGCCAGCAGCCCGCGACAGGGCGGGAACACTGAAGCTTTCTTT
.,few,TRBJ2-2,TRBV7-2,CASSLAGAGELFF,TGTGCCAGCAGCTTAGCGGGAGCCGGGGAGCTGTTTTTT
TRBD1,.,TRBJ2-1,TRBV18,CASSHDRGGEQFF,TGTGCCAGCTCACATGACAGGGGAGGTGAGCAGTTCTTC